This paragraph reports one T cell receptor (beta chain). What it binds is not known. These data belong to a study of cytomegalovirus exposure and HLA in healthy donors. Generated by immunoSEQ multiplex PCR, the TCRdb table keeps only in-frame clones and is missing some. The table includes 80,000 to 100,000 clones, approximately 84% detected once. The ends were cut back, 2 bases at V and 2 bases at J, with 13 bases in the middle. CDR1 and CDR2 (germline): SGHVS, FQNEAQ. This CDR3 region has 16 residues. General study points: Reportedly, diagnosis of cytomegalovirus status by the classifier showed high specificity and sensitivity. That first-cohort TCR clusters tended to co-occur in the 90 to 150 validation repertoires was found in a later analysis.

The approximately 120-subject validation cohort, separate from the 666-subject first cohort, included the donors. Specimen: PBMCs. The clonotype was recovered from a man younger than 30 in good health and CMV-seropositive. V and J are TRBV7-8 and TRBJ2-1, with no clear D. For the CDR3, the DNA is TGTGCCAGCAGCTTATATAGCCCAGCAGCCTACAATGAGCAGTTCTTC. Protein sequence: CASSLYSPAAYNEQFF.